This T cell receptor beta chain was captured by sequencing in a study of Graves' ophthalmopathy and Graves' hyperthyroidism. Study-level background: Peripheral blood was obtained at first diagnosis, ahead of any treatment.

This clonotype was counted many times. What it recognizes is unknown. Study findings and constraints: Prediction of ophthalmopathy progression reached about 71% sensitivity and 72% to 75% specificity.

There are 15 residues in the CDR3. J was trimmed by 5 bases and V by 4 bases; bases with no gene match: 6. Germline values: CDR1 LNHNV, CDR2 YYDKDF (reference sequence). The authors amplified TCR beta CDR3 regions, and they did so from RNA transcripts for repertoire sequencing. First-round RT-PCR relied on HTBI primers, and a second-round multiplex PCR came next. TCRdb fed the multiplex PCR reads into MiXCR, producing one record per CDR3 protein. The sample yields hundreds of thousands of distinct CDR3 sequences, over 20% seen once. Among the hyperthyroidism patients, all were newly diagnosed, aged 18 to 65, with under 2 months' duration. Reliance was placed on clinical symptoms, serum thyroxine, TRAb, thyroid ultrasound and orbital computed tomography for diagnosis.

This receptor was taken from a woman aged 18-29 years with stable Graves' hyperthyroidism. Some clones in this sample may be carry-over from other donors' samples. V gene TRBV15 combines with J gene TRBJ2-4; 9 nucleotides line up with TRBD1. The specimen sequenced was peripheral blood. The CDR3 loop is CATSTGQGWENIQYF. The CDR3 coding sequence is TGTGCCACCAGCACGGGACAGGGTTGGGAAAACATTCAGTACTTC.